The present T cell receptor (beta chain) was sequenced within a study of blood T cell repertoires in COVID-19. The CDR3 is made up of 15 amino acids. Germline CDR1 is SGHAT and CDR2 is FQNNGV. The V end lost 5 bases, the J end lost 4 bases, and 18 bases lay between the germline ends. Per the original data handling: Amplified reference gene primers provided the basis for estimating nucleated cell counts. Some clones are missing from TCRdb's copy, which holds only in-frame ones; the method was immunoSEQ multiplex PCR. The V and J calls and clone size come from that table; D and trimming were worked out from the DNA. The sample lists some 190,000 clones, 70% to 90% occurring once.

The sample taken for sequencing was peripheral blood. The clonotype comes from a woman in her thirties or forties who had recovered from COVID-19. V usage is TRBV11-2 and J usage is TRBJ2-7; weak D call: TRBD1 (6 bases). DNA for the CDR3: TGTGCCAGCAGCCCCAAACCAGGGGCGGCATACGAGCAGTACTTC. Its protein is CASSPKPGAAYEQYF. Variable domain in full (rest from reference TRBV11-2 and TRBJ2-7): EAGVAQSPRYKIIEKRQSVAFWCNPISGHATLYWYQQILGQGPKLLIQFQNNGVVDDSQLPKDRFSAERLKGVDSTLKIQPAKLEDSAVYLCASSPKPGAAYEQYFGPGTRLTVT.